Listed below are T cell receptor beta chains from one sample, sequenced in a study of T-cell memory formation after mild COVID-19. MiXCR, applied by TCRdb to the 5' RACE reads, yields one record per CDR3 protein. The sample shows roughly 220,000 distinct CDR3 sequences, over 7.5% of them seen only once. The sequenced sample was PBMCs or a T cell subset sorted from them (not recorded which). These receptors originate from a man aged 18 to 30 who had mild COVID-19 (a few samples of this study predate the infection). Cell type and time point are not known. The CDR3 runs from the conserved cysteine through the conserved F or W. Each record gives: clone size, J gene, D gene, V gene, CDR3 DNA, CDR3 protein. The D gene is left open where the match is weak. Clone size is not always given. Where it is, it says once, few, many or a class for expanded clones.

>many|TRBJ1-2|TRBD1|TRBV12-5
TGTGCTAGTGCCCTCCGGACGGGACAGACTAACTATGGCTACACCTTC
CASALRTGQTNYGYTF
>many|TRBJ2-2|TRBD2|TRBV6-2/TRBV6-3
TGTGCCAGCAAACAGCGGGGGAACGGGGAGCTGTTTTTT
CASKQRGNGELFF
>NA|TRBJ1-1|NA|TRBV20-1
TGCAGTGCTAGTTTACTTAACACTGAAGCTTTCTTT
CSASLLNTEAFF
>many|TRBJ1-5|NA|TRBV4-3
TGCGCCAGCAGCCAAGAGGGTAAGGGAGCTCAGCCCCAGCATTTT
CASSQEGKGAQPQHF
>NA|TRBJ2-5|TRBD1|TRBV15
TGTGCCACCAGCAGAGATGGACAGGGGGCAGAGACCCAGTACTTC
CATSRDGQGAETQYF
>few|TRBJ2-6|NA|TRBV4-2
TGTGCCAGCAGCCAGGAATTAAGCTCTGGGGCCAACGTCCTGACTTTC
CASSQELSSGANVLTF
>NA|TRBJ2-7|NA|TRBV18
TGTGCCAGCTCCCAAGACATTTACAACGAGCAGTACTTC
CASSQDIYNEQYF
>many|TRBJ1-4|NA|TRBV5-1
TGCGCCAGCAGCTCGGGAGGGCGGAATGAAAAACTGTTTTTT
CASSSGGRNEKLFF
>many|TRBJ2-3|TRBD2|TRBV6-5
TGTGCCAGCGGAATAGGGGCTAGCGGAGATACGCAGTATTTT
CASGIGASGDTQYF
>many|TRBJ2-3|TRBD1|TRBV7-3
TGTGCCAGCAGCCAAACGGGGACAGGGACAGATACGCAGTATTTT
CASSQTGTGTDTQYF
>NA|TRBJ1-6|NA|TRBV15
TGTGCCACCAGCAGAGATATCGGTCAGGGAAATTCACCCCTCCACTTT
CATSRDIGQGNSPLHF